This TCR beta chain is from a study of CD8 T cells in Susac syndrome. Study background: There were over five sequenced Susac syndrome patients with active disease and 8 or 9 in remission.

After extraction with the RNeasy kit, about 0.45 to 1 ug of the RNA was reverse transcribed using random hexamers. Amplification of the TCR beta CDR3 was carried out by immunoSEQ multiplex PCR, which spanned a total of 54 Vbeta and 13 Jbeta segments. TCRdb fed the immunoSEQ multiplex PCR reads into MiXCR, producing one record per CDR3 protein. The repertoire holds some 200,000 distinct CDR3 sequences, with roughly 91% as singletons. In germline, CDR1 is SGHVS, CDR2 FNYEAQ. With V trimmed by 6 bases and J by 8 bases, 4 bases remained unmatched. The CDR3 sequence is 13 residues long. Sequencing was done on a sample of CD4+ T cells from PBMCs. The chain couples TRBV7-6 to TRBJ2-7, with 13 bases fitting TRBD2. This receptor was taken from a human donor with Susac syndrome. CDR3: CASSRLAGGQQYF. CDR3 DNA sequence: TGTGCCAGCAGTCGACTAGCGGGGGGCCAGCAGTACTTC.